This T cell receptor beta chain was profiled in a study of T cell responses to AZD1222 COVID-19 vaccine. Study background: Both about-4-week and about-12-week second-dose recipients were combined.

Assay used: immunoSEQ multiplex PCR; TCRdb lists only in-frame clones, some missing. Found here are about 62,000 clones, roughly 80% of them singletons; the top ten hold roughly an eighth. Whole-study findings and limits: The study reported that nearly half of spike-specific TCRs target unmutated variant regions.

The CDR3 contains 17 residues. J was trimmed by 2 bases and V by 4 bases; bases with no gene match: 9. CDR1 is MDHEN, CDR2 SYDVKM, per germline. This clone was seen a few times. Its antigen is as yet unknown. The chain employs TRBV28 and TRBJ1-4; TRBD1 aligns across 8 bases. The TCR comes from an adult in good health. Sequenced material: peripheral blood, taken on day 0 of AZD1222 vaccination. This chain's CDR3 is CASSSNRQGLTNEKLFF. CDR3 nucleotides: TGTGCCAGCAGTTCAAACCGACAGGGGCTGACTAATGAAAAACTGTTTTTT.